Below are 20 T cell receptor beta chains sequenced from a single sample in a study of blood T cell repertoires in COVID-19. Libraries were prepared by immunoSEQ multiplex PCR; TCRdb keeps only in-frame clonotypes and omits some of them. The sample carries 49,000 or so clones, approximately 89% recorded once. Material for sequencing was peripheral blood. These receptors were collected from a man aged 45-65 years with acute or convalescent COVID-19.

The chain joins TRBV12-1 to TRBJ1-2. TRBV12-1 is listed as a pseudogene. This CDR3 is 17 amino acids long. The CDR3 nucleotides read TGTGCCAGCAGCTTTGAGGGCCAGGCCCCTAGGAGGGATGGCTACACCTTC. Its translation: CASSFEGQAPRRDGYTF.

The CDR3 here is CASSPTPQETQYF. The CDR3 DNA is TGTGCCAGCAGCCCGACACCCCAAGAGACCCAGTACTTC. The chain recombines TRBV9 with TRBJ2-5; D not resolved. The CDR3 spans 13 residues. V lost 4 bases to trimming and J lost 1 base, with 8 bases between them. CDR1 is SGDLS and CDR2 is YYNGEE in the germline V gene.

The gene calls are TRBV6-5 and TRBJ1-6; TRBD1 matches 8 bases. CDR1 and CDR2 (germline): MNHEY, SVGAGI. V lost 7 bases, J lost 7 bases, and 6 bases stayed unmatched. CDR3 length: 14 amino acids. The CDR3 coding sequence is TGTGCCAGCACTCAGGACAGGGTGAATTCACCCCTCCACTTT. Protein sequence: CASTQDRVNSPLHF.

This clone was counted between two and nine times. The chain joins TRBV7-2 to TRBJ1-1; perhaps TRBD1 as D (5 bases). Germline V gene sequence: CDR1 SGHTA, CDR2 FQGNSA. The CDR3 contains 17 residues. V lost 1 base, J lost 3 bases, and 18 bases lay in between. In nucleotides, the CDR3 is TGTGCCAGCAGCTTAGTCCCTACGACAGTGATTGACACTGAAGCTTTCTTT. As protein: CASSLVPTTVIDTEAFF. The whole variable domain, remainder taken from reference TRBV7-2 and TRBJ1-1, is GAGVSQSPSNKVTEKGKDVELRCDPISGHTALYWYRQSLGQGLEFLIYFQGNSAPDKSGLPSDRFSAERTGGSVSTLTIQRTQQEDSAVYLCASSLVPTTVIDTEAFFGQGTRLTVV.

V usage is TRBV9 and J usage is TRBJ1-5, with no clear D. V was trimmed by 5 bases and J by 2 bases, leaving 8 bases between them. This CDR3 contains 13 residues. Germline V gene data show CDR1 as SGDLS and CDR2 as YYNGEE. The CDR3 loop is CASRDTGNQPQHF. DNA for the CDR3: TGTGCCAGCAGAGATACAGGCAATCAGCCCCAGCATTTT.

V gene TRBV28 combines with J gene TRBJ1-1; TRBD1 agrees at 8 bases. J gave up 3 bases and V 6 bases, and 6 bases lay outside the gene matches. CDR3 length: 14 amino acids. CDR1 and CDR2 from the germline V gene are MDHEN and SYDVKM. CDR3 amino acids: CASSLQGAYTEAFF. The CDR3 DNA sequence: TGTGCCAGCAGCCTCCAGGGGGCGTACACTGAAGCTTTCTTT.

This clone was seen only once. CDR3 DNA sequence: TGTGCCAGCAGTTTAGAAGTTCGGGTATTAGGCTACACCTTC. It is translated as CASSLEVRVLGYTF. The chain uses TRBV28 and TRBJ1-2; no clear D gene. The germline V gene encodes CDR1 MDHEN and CDR2 SYDVKM. The CDR3 has 14 residues. Trimming left V 2 bases short and J 8 bases short, with 15 bases between.

V is TRBV6-5 and J is TRBJ1-2, with 7 bases that match TRBD1. V gave up 6 bases and J gave up 12 bases; unmatched junction bases: 13. Germline V CDR1 and CDR2: MNHEY, SVGAGI. The CDR3 length is 13 residues. CDR3 in amino acids: CASRTGTAGRDTF. In DNA, the CDR3 is TGTGCCAGCAGAACCGGGACAGCCGGAAGAGACACCTTC.

The chain employs TRBV2 and TRBJ1-6; D remains unclear. V dropped 8 bases and J dropped 3 bases, with 11 bases sitting between them. Germline CDR1 SNHLY, CDR2 FYNNEI. The CDR3 is 14 residues long. This CDR3 reads CASAEVSYNSPLHF. The DNA of the CDR3 is TGTGCCAGCGCCGAGGTTAGCTATAATTCACCCCTCCACTTT.

V gene TRBV7-9 combines with J gene TRBJ2-7; the D is unclear. V was cut by 2 bases and J by 3 bases, with 5 bases left in between. This CDR3 spans 12 amino acids. Per germline, CDR1 SEHNR and CDR2 FQNEAQ (reference sequence). CDR3 residues: CASSLQLYEQYF. CDR3 coding DNA: TGTGCCAGCAGCTTACAACTCTACGAGCAGTACTTC.

The chain joins TRBV5-3 to TRBJ1-6; TRBD1 might be the D (5 bases). TRBV5-3 is marked as an open reading frame, function uncertain. This CDR3 region has 11 residues. CDR3 region: CQGLDNSPLHF. CDR3 sequence (DNA): TGTCAGGGCCTTGATAATTCACCCCTCCACTTT.

The chain is built from TRBV5-8 and TRBJ1-2; no clear D gene. The CDR3 contains 13 residues. Looked up from germline, CDR1 is SGHTS and CDR2 is YDEGEE. V lost 4 bases, J lost 4 bases, and 11 bases lay in between. Here the CDR3 reads CASSPQIIYGYTF. CDR3 in DNA: TGTGCCAGCAGCCCACAAATTATCTATGGCTACACCTTC.

The chain employs TRBV19 and TRBJ1-1; D is ambiguous. The V end was cut by 6 bases, the J end by 11 bases, with 19 bases between. The CDR3 covers 13 residues. CDR1 LNHDA and CDR2 SQIVND come from the germline V gene (reference sequence). The CDR3 sequence is CASRASDWPRAFF. The CDR3 region has the DNA TGTGCCAGTAGAGCCTCCGATTGGCCCAGGGCTTTCTTT.

The chain uses TRBV9 and TRBJ1-2, with 9 bases fitting TRBD1. Looked up from germline, CDR1 is SGDLS and CDR2 is YYNGEE. J lost 8 bases, V lost 0 bases, and 8 bases had no gene match. The CDR3 is made up of 15 amino acids. The CDR3, as DNA: TGTGCCAGCAGCGTAGTGGGACAGGGAATCTCAGGCTACACCTTC. It is translated as CASSVVGQGISGYTF.

The V call is TRBV27, the J call TRBJ2-5; 8 positions agree with TRBD2. V was clipped by 5 bases and J by 1 base; unmatched bases: 6. The CDR3 has 15 amino acids. Per germline, CDR1 MNHEY and CDR2 SMNVEV (reference sequence). The CDR3 loop is CASSTRAGAQETQYF. The CDR3 DNA is TGTGCCAGCAGTACCCGAGCGGGGGCCCAAGAGACCCAGTACTTC.

This sequence joins TRBV11-2 and TRBJ2-7; D is unclear. Germline assignment: CDR1 SGHAT and CDR2 FQNNGV. V was cut by 0 bases and J by 7 bases, with 4 bases left in between. The CDR3 runs to 11 residues. The CDR3 DNA sequence: TGTGCCAGCAGCTTAGAACGGGAGCAGTACTTC. The encoded protein is CASSLEREQYF.

Worth noting for this clone: Other nucleotide sequences in the sample specify the same CDR3. The chain is built from TRBV24-1 and TRBJ2-5, with 8 bases aligning to TRBD2. V trimming: 4 bases; J trimming: 5 bases; junction bases outside the gene matches: 8. The CDR3 is 15 amino acids. Germline V gene data show CDR1 as KGHDR and CDR2 as SFDVKD. This CDR3 is CATSDPSGSKETQYF. The CDR3 DNA is TGTGCCACCAGTGACCCAAGCGGGAGTAAGGAGACCCAGTACTTC.

This clone has only a few counts. CDR3 region: CAIRETGSKEVAFF. In DNA, the CDR3 is TGTGCCATCAGGGAGACAGGGTCAAAGGAGGTAGCTTTCTTT. V and J are TRBV10-3 and TRBJ1-1; 7 nucleotides align to TRBD1. With V trimmed by 6 bases and J by 10 bases, 14 bases remained unmatched. Per germline, CDR1 ENHRY and CDR2 SYGVKD. This CDR3 region has 14 residues.

V usage is TRBV29-1 and J usage is TRBJ1-1; tentatively, D is TRBD1 (6 bases). V dropped 4 bases and J dropped 0 bases, with 12 bases sitting between them. The CDR3 covers 14 residues. Germline V gene sequence: CDR1 SQVTM, CDR2 ANQGSEA. CDR3 residues: CSVAKTGVNTEAFF. CDR3 DNA sequence: TGCAGCGTTGCGAAGACAGGTGTGAACACTGAAGCTTTCTTT.

The gene calls are TRBV12-3 or TRBV12-4 and TRBJ1-5; maybe TRBD1 (6 bases). This CDR3 comprises 13 residues. Trimming pared 4 bases from V and 9 bases from J, leaving 13 bases between. The CDR3 sequence: CASSSTGFGPQHF. The CDR3 DNA sequence: TGTGCCAGCAGTTCTACAGGGTTTGGGCCCCAGCATTTT.